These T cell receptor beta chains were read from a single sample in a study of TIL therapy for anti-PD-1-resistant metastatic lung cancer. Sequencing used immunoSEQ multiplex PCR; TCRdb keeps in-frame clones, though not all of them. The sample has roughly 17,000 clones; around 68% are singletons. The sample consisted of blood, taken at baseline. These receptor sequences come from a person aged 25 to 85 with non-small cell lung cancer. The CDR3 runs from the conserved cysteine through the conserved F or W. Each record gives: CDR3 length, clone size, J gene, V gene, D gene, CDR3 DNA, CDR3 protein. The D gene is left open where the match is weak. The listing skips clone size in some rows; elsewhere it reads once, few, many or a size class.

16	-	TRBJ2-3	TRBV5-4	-	TGTGCCAGCAGCCCCGGTGGGGGGGCGCACACAGATACGCAGTATTTT	CASSPGGGAHTDTQYF
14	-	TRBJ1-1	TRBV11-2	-	TGTGCCAGCAGCTTAGCCTCAACAGGGCGGCAAGCTTTCTTT	CASSLASTGRQAFF
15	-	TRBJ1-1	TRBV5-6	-	TGTGCCAGCAGCTTGGCAGGGTTTAGGAACACTGAAGCTTTCTTT	CASSLAGFRNTEAFF
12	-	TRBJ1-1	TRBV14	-	TGTGCCAGCAGCCAGTGGGACACTGAAGCTTTCTTT	CASSQWDTEAFF
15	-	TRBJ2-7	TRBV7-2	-	TGTGCCAGCAGCTTAGCCGGGGGGCGAGGGTACGAGCAGTACTTC	CASSLAGGRGYEQYF
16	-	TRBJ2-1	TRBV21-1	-	TGTGCCAGCAGCAAATTGAGAATAGCGGACGTCCGTGAGCAGTTCTTC	CASSKLRIADVREQFF
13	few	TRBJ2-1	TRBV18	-	TGTGCCAGCTCACCAAGTTCCAGAGCTGAGCAGTTCTTC	CASSPSSRAEQFF
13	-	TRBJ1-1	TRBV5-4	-	TGTGCCAGCAGCTTGGGCAGGGAAGCTGAAGCTTTCTTT	CASSLGREAEAFF
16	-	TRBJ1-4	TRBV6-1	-	TGTGCCAGCAGTGACTACAGCCTCCGAGGTGGTGAAAAACTGTTTTTT	CASSDYSLRGGEKLFF
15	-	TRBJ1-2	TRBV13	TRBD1	TGTGCCAGCAGCTTGGGGACAGGGGACTACTATGGCTACACCTTC	CASSLGTGDYYGYTF
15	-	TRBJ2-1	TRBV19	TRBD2	TGTGCCAGTAGTATTACGGCTAGCGGGGCCTATGAGCAGTTCTTC	CASSITASGAYEQFF
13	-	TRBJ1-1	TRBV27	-	TGTGCCAGCAGTACATACAGGAACACTGAAGCTTTCTTT	CASSTYRNTEAFF
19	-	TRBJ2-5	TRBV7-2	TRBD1	TGTGCCAGCAGCTTAGCGCATGGGTCAGGGGGCGCATTTAAGGAGACCCAGTACTTC	CASSLAHGSGGAFKETQYF
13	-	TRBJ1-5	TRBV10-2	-	TGCGCCAGCAGTGTCGAGGGGCTTCAGCCCCAGCATTTT	CASSVEGLQPQHF
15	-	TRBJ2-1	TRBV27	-	TGTGCCAGCAGTTTATCGCGTGGGAGACACAATGAGCAGTTCTTC	CASSLSRGRHNEQFF
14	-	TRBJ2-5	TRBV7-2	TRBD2	TGTGCCAGCAGCCCCAGCGGGGTGAGAGAGACCCAGTACTTC	CASSPSGVRETQYF
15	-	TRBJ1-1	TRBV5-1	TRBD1	TGCGCCAGCAGCTTGACAGGGGCATCGGGGACTGAAGCTTTCTTT	CASSLTGASGTEAFF
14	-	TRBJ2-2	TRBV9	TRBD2	TGTGCCAGCAGCGGGGGGACTAGCCCCCGGGAGCTGTTTTTT	CASSGGTSPRELFF
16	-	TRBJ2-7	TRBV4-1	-	TGCGCCAGCAGCCCTCTCCACGGAGGGAGGTCCTACGAGCAGTACTTC	CASSPLHGGRSYEQYF
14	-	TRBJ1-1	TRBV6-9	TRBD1	TGTGCCAGCAGTATGGACAGGGTGAACACTGAAGCTTTCTTT	CASSMDRVNTEAFF
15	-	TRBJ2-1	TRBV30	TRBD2	TGTGCCTGGTGTATGGGACTAGCGGGGGGGGATGAGCAGTTCTTC	CAWCMGLAGGDEQFF
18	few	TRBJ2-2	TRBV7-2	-	TGTGCCAGCAGCTTATTCAGGGTCGGACAGATGAACACCGGGGAGCTGTTTTTT	CASSLFRVGQMNTGELFF
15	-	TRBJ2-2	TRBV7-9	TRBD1	TGTGCCAGCAGCCCGGGACAGGGGGCGACCGGGGAGCTGTTTTTT	CASSPGQGATGELFF
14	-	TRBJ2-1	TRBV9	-	TGTGCCAGCAGCGTAGAAAGCGACCACAATGAGCAGTTCTTC	CASSVESDHNEQFF
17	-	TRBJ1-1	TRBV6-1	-	TGTGCCAGCAGTGATACGGACAGCGTAACCCTGAACACTGAAGCTTTCTTT	CASSDTDSVTLNTEAFF
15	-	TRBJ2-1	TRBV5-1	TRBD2	TGCGCCAGCAGCTTTAGCGGGGCCCCCTACAATGAGCAGTTCTTC	CASSFSGAPYNEQFF
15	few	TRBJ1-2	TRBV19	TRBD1	TGTGCCAGTAGTTGGGCCCAGGGGGTCGGTGGTGGCTACACCTTC	CASSWAQGVGGGYTF
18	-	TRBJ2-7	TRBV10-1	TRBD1	TGCGCCAGCAGTGAGTCGACACCCGGAATGACAGGGAAATACGAGCAGTACTTC	CASSESTPGMTGKYEQYF
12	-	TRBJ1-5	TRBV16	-	TGTGCCAGCAGCCACCCCGGTCAGCCCCAGCATTTT	CASSHPGQPQHF
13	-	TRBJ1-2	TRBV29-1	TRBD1	TGCAGCGTTACCCGGACAGGGCTTTATGGCTACACCTTC	CSVTRTGLYGYTF
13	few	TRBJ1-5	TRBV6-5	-	TGTGCCAGCACCGCCAGAAGCGGCCAGCCCCAGCATTTT	CASTARSGQPQHF
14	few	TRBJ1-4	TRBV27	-	TGTGCCAGCAGTAGACAAGTCGGTAATGAAAAACTGTTTTTT	CASSRQVGNEKLFF
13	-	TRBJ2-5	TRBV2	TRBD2	TGTGCCAGCATGCGGGGGGGCCGCGAGACCCAGTACTTC	CASMRGGRETQYF
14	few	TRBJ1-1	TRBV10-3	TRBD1	TGTGCCATCAGTGACCCGGCAGGGGGCACTGAAGCTTTCTTT	CAISDPAGGTEAFF
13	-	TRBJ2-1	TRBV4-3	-	TGCGCCAGCAGCCAAGAAGGTTGGAATGAGCAGTTCTTC	CASSQEGWNEQFF